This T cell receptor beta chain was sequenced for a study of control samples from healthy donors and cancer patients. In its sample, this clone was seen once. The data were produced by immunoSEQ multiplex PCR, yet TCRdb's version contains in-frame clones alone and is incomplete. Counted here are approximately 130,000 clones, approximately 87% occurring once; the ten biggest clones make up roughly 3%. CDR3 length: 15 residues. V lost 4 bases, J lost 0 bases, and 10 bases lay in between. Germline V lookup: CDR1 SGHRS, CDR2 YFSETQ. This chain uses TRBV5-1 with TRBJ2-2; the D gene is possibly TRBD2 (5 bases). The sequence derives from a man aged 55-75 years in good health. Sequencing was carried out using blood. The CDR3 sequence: CASSAGKPNTGELFF. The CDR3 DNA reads TGCGCCAGCAGCGCCGGGAAGCCGAACACCGGGGAGCTGTTTTTT.